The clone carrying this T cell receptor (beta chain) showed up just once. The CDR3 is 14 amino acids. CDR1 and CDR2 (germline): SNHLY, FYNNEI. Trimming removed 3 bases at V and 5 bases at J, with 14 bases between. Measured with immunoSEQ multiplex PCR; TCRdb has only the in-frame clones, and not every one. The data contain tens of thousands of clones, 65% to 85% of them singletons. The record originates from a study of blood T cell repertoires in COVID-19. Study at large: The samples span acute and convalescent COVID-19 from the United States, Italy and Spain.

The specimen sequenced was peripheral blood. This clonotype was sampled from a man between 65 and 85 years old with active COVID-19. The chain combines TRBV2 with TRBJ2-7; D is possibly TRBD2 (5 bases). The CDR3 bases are TGTGCCAGCAGTGAGGGCAGACCCGGGGACGAGCAGTACTTC. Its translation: CASSEGRPGDEQYF.